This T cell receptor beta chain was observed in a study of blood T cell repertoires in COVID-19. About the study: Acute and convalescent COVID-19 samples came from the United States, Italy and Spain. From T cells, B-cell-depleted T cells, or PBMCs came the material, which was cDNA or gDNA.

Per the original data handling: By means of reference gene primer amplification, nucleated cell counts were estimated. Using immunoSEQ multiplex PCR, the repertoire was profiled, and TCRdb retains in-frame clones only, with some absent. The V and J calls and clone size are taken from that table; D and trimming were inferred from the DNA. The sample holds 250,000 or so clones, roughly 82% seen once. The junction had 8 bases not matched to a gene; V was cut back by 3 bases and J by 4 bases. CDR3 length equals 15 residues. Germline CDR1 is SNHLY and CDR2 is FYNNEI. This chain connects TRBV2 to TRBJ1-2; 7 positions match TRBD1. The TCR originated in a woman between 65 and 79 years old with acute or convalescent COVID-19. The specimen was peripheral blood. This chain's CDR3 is CASSEGLGQIYGYTF. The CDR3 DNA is TGTGCCAGCAGTGAGGGGCTGGGACAGATCTATGGCTACACCTTC. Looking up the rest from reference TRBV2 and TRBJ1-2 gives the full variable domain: EPEVTQTPSHQVTQMGQEVILRCVPISNHLYFYWYRQILGQKVEFLVSFYNNEISEKSEIFDDQFSVERPDGSNFTLKIRSTKLEDSAMYFCASSEGLGQIYGYTFGSGTRLTVV.